The 7 T cell receptor beta chains given below trace back to one sample, sequenced in a study of cytomegalovirus exposure and HLA in healthy donors. Clones were read by immunoSEQ multiplex PCR, and TCRdb kept only the in-frame ones, dropping some. The sample has tens of thousands of clones, 85% to 95% seen once. Specimen: PBMCs. All receptors come from a woman aged 18 to 35 in good health and CMV-seronegative.

The V and J genes are TRBV6-5 and TRBJ1-6, with TRBD1 as a possible D gene (5 bases). The CDR3 runs to 15 residues. The germline CDR1 and CDR2 sequences are MNHEY and SVGAGI. V shed 6 bases and J shed 2 bases, with 11 bases lying between them. In DNA, the CDR3 is TGTGCCAGCAGCCCTCAGGGCCCCTATAATTCACCCCTCCACTTT. This encodes CASSPQGPYNSPLHF.

This sequence joins TRBV5-1 and TRBJ2-1; TRBD2 matches at 8 bases. This CDR3 contains 19 residues. J was trimmed by 2 bases and V by 4 bases; bases with no gene match: 17. The germline V gene has CDR1 SGHRS and CDR2 YFSETQ. The CDR3 loop is CASSGAGGASGRTYNEQFF. DNA of the CDR3: TGCGCCAGCAGCGGAGCTGGGGGCGCGAGCGGGAGAACCTACAATGAGCAGTTCTTC.

The chain couples TRBV4-3 to TRBJ1-2; 10 bases are shared with TRBD1. The germline CDR1 and CDR2 sequences are LGHNA and YSLEER. Trimming took 4 bases from V and 2 from J; bases not matched to a gene: 7. The CDR3 extends over 16 amino acids. The CDR3 region has the DNA TGCGCCAGCAGCCGTTCTGCGGGACAGGGGAACTATGGCTACACCTTC. Translating gives CASSRSAGQGNYGYTF.

This rearrangement joins TRBV4-3 to TRBJ2-5, with 11 bases matching TRBD1. J was trimmed by 5 bases and V by 5 bases; bases with no gene match: 7. This CDR3 spans 15 amino acids. Per germline, CDR1 LGHNA and CDR2 YSLEER. The CDR3 sequence is CASSIRDRGMETQYF. The CDR3 coding sequence is TGCGCCAGCAGCATCCGGGACAGGGGGATGGAGACCCAGTACTTC.

V usage is TRBV6-6 and J usage is TRBJ1-1; weak D call: TRBD1 (6 bases). Deletions cut 6 bases from V and 4 bases from J, with 12 bases between. Germline CDR1 and CDR2: MNHNY and SVGAGI (reference sequence). The CDR3 has 13 amino acids. CDR3 residues: CASSYDRTTEAFF. The DNA of the CDR3 is TGTGCCAGCAGCTATGACAGGACCACTGAAGCTTTCTTT.

The J gene is TRBJ1-4, the V gene TRBV28, with 10 positions matching TRBD1. Germline values: CDR1 MDHEN, CDR2 SYDVKM. The CDR3 length is 15 residues. V lost 6 bases to trimming and J lost 7 bases; unmatched junction nucleotides: 8. CDR3 coding DNA: TGTGCCAGCAGCGACCGACAGGGGGCGGGTGAAAAACTGTTTTTT. Amino acid sequence: CASSDRQGAGEKLFF.

This rearrangement joins TRBV7-2 to TRBJ2-7; 8 bases map to TRBD1. The CDR3 loop spans 12 amino acids. J gave up 6 bases and V 5 bases, and 3 bases lay outside the gene matches. CDR1 and CDR2 from the germline V gene are SGHTA and FQGNSA. CDR3 amino acids: CASSIGTGEQYF. The CDR3 coding sequence is TGTGCCAGCAGCATCGGGACAGGCGAGCAGTACTTC. The entire variable domain, with the rest obtained from reference TRBV7-2 and TRBJ2-7, is as follows: GAGVSQSPSNKVTEKGKDVELRCDPISGHTALYWYRQSLGQGLEFLIYFQGNSAPDKSGLPSDRFSAERTGGSVSTLTIQRTQQEDSAVYLCASSIGTGEQYFGPGTRLTVT.